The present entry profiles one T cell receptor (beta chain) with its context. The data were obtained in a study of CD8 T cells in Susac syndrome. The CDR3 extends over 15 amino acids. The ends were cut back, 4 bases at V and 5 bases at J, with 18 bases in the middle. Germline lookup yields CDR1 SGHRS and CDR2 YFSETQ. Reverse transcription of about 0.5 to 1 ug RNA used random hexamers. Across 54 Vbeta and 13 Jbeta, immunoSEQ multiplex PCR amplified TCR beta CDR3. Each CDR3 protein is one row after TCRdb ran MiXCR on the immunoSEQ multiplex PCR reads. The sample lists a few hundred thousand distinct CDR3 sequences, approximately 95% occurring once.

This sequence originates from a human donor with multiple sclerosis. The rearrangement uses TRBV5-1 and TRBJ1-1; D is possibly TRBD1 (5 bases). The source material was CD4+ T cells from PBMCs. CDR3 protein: CASSPTLGGGTEAFF. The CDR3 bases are TGCGCCAGCAGCCCTACCTTGGGGGGAGGGACTGAAGCTTTCTTT. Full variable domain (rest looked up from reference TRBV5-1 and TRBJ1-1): KAGVTQTPRYLIKTRGQQVTLSCSPISGHRSVSWYQQTPGQGLQFLFEYFSETQRNKGNFPGRFSGRQFSNSRSEMNVSTLELGDSALYLCASSPTLGGGTEAFFGQGTRLTVV.